The 6 T cell receptor delta chains presented below share a single source sample, sequenced in a study of γδ T cells in repeated Plasmodium falciparum infection. Gammadelta T cells were flow-sorted from PBMC into Vgamma9/Vdelta2+ and Vdelta2-negative populations for bulk analysis. TCRdb ran CATT on the multiplex PCR reads. The table includes about 51,000 delta-chain clones, 1.9% detected once. The sample was gamma-delta T cells from blood. These receptors all stem from a pool of human donors (malaria-infected and uninfected, not separated).

There are a few counts of this clone. A single base is all that separates this from a far larger clone, so a read error is likely. Within the sample, other DNA sequences also encode this same CDR3. CDR3 amino acids: CALGERLRFLRPSRWGIRGTDKLIF. The CDR3 DNA follows: TGTGCTCTTGGGGAACGTTTAAGGTTCCTACGACCCTCGAGGTGGGGGATACGCGGCACCGATAAACTCATCTTC. The V call is TRDV1, the J call TRDJ1; 11 bases align to TRDD3. The germline gives CDR1 TSWWSYY, CDR2 QGS. The CDR3 has 25 amino acids.

This clone has only a few counts. A far bigger clonotype differs at one base, so this is likely a read error. Other DNA sequences in this sample translate to the same CDR3. The chain combines TRDV1 with TRDJ1; 13 nucleotides agree with TRDD3. This CDR3 region has 27 residues. Germline-derived CDR1 and CDR2 are TSWWSYY and QGS. Losses at the gene ends were 3 bases for V and 2 bases for J; bases not matched to a gene: 36. For the CDR3, the DNA is TGTGCTCTTGGGGAGCCGTCATACTACGTCCTATTTGATGGGTACTGGGGGATACGCGTTAGGACCGATAAACTCATCTTT. Translated: CALGEPSYYVLFDGYWGIRVRTDKLIF.

This clone was observed a handful of times. TCRdb records a much larger clone's protein for this DNA, with a difference at residue 13 that likely arises from a read error; the protein given is the translation of the DNA. This chain uses TRDV1 with TRDJ1; either TRDD2 or TRDD3 may supply D (5 bases each). Here the J gene was assigned by germline matching of the DNA, as TCRdb has none. The CDR3 has 17 amino acids. Germline CDR1 is TSWWSYY and CDR2 is QGS. The CDR3 DNA reads TGTGCCCTTGGGGAATCGATTCCTTTTATCCAGGGAGTTGTACTCATCTTT. Amino acids: CALGESIPFIQGVVLIF.

This clone was seen repeatedly, ten times or more. In DNA form, the CDR3 reads TGTGCTCTTGGGCCCGGGTTCCGAAACTGGGGGACCCCCCCCCTTGCGAAACTCATCTTT. Translating gives CALGPGFRNWGTPPLAKLIF. The chain carries TRDV1 and TRDJ1, with 9 nucleotides matching TRDD3. CDR3 length equals 20 residues. Germline V CDR1 and CDR2: TSWWSYY, QGS. Trimming took 5 bases from V and 8 from J; bases not matched to a gene: 27.

This clone was observed a few times. The translation of this DNA and the TCRdb protein of a much larger clone differ at residue 5, probably owing to a read error; the protein shown here is translated from the DNA. The rearrangement links TRDV1 to TRDJ1; 10 bases match TRDD3. The J gene is not listed in TCRdb, so it was assigned here from a DNA match to germline. CDR3 length: 22 amino acids. The V segment lost 4 bases and the J segment 0 bases; nucleotides outside the gene matches: 23. Germline V CDR1 and CDR2: TSWWSYY, QGS. The CDR3 DNA reads as TGTGCTCTTGGGGGACTAACTCACCCACGTCTACTGGGGGATCCCTACACCGATAAACTCATCTTT. Translated: CALGGLTHPRLLGDPYTDKLIF.

With regard to this clone: This likely came from a read error, as a far larger clone is one base away. At the DNA level, this CDR3 is encoded by other sequences in the same sample as well. This chain uses TRDV3 with TRDJ1; 9 bases map to TRDD3. TCRdb leaves out the J gene; it was filled in here by matching the DNA to germline. The CDR3 runs to 26 residues. Germline V gene sequence: CDR1 TVYSNPD, CDR2 GDNSRS (reference sequence). CDR3 bases: TGTGCATACGGATCCTTCCTTAAGCCCCTGTTACTGGGGGACCCCGAATATCCTCCCACTGTTTATAAACTCATCTTT. Protein: CAYGSFLKPLLLGDPEYPPTVYKLIF.